These 14 T cell receptor beta chains were all obtained from the same sample, sequenced in a study of siplizumab effects on memory and regulatory T cells. Sequenced by immunoSEQ multiplex PCR; TCRdb stores in-frame clones only, minus some. Among tens of thousands of clones listed, about 89% were seen once. Sequenced sample: CD8+ T cells sorted from blood. All receptors derive from a human donor in good health.

This clone was seen more than once but under ten times. This chain uses TRBV15 with TRBJ1-2, with D uncertain. V shed 5 bases and J shed 3 bases, with 10 bases lying between them. Per germline, CDR1 LNHNV and CDR2 YYDKDF (reference sequence). The CDR3 consists of 13 residues. CDR3 region: CATSLDTHYGYTF. The CDR3 DNA reads TGTGCCACCAGCTTAGACACTCACTATGGCTACACCTTC.

The rearrangement links TRBV6-5 to TRBJ2-7; D might be TRBD1 or TRBD2, each matching 5 bases. The germline V gene encodes CDR1 MNHEY and CDR2 SVGAGI. The length of the CDR3 is 13 residues. V was cut by 6 bases and J by 3 bases, with 12 bases left in between. The CDR3 region has the DNA TGTGCCAGCAGAGGGACGTTAGGCTACGAGCAGTACTTC. It is translated as CASRGTLGYEQYF.

This clone was detected only once. This sequence joins TRBV6-1 and TRBJ2-4, with 7 bases identical to TRBD1. Germline-derived CDR1 and CDR2 are MNHNS and SASEGT. V lost 3 bases and J lost 6; bases outside the gene matches: 2. CDR3 length: 13 amino acids. For the CDR3, the DNA is TGTGCCAGCAGTGATGGGGACAGAAACATTCAGTACTTC. Its protein is CASSDGDRNIQYF.

The chain links TRBV13 to TRBJ2-7; D is uncertain. Germline loops: CDR1 PRHDT, CDR2 FYEKMQ (reference sequence). The CDR3 is made up of 13 amino acids. Deletions cut 6 bases from V and 2 bases from J, with 11 bases between. Written as DNA, the CDR3 is TGTGCCAGCAGTCCCCATGGCGCCTACGAGCAGTACTTC. This gives the protein CASSPHGAYEQYF.

This clone was observed once. The rearrangement uses TRBV7-9 and TRBJ1-1, with a possible D match to TRBD1 (6 bases). Germline values: CDR1 SEHNR, CDR2 FQNEAQ (reference sequence). V was trimmed by 1 base and J by 5 bases, leaving 14 bases between them. The CDR3 is 15 residues long. For the CDR3, the DNA is TGTGCCAGCAGCTTAGTGCGGGGGGCCAAGACTGAAGCTTTCTTT. It codes for CASSLVRGAKTEAFF.

This CDR3 reads CASSRNDIQYF. The CDR3, as DNA: TGTGCCAGCAGCCGTAATGACATTCAGTACTTC. This chain connects TRBV7-9 to TRBJ2-4, with D unresolved. Trimming took 5 bases from V and 8 from J, leaving 7 bases between them. The length of the CDR3 is 11 residues. Germline assignment: CDR1 SEHNR and CDR2 FQNEAQ (reference sequence).

The chain carries TRBV10-3 and TRBJ2-3; 9 bases agree with TRBD1. Germline loops: CDR1 ENHRY, CDR2 SYGVKD. This CDR3 comprises 15 residues. After removal of 2 bases from V and 6 bases from J, the junction contained 6 bases not matched to a gene. CDR3 in DNA: TGTGCCATCAGTGAGCCGGGACAGGGCCCTGATACGCAGTATTTT. Protein: CAISEPGQGPDTQYF.

The chain is built from TRBV6-1 and TRBJ2-7; D call uncertain. From germline, CDR1 is MNHNS and CDR2 SASEGT. This CDR3 comprises 14 residues. V dropped 2 bases and J dropped 3 bases, with 11 bases sitting between them. CDR3 sequence: CASSEKGYDYEQYF. The CDR3 DNA is TGTGCCAGCAGTGAAAAGGGCTATGACTACGAGCAGTACTTC.

CDR3: CASSLGSMGQYF. CDR3 in DNA: TGTGCCAGCAGTCTAGGGTCAATGGGACAGTATTTT. The V and J genes are TRBV6-1 and TRBJ2-3, with D hard to call. V was shortened by 5 bases and J by 12 bases, with 15 bases between the two germline ends. The CDR3 consists of 12 residues. The germline V gene has CDR1 MNHNS and CDR2 SASEGT.

The chain is built from TRBV6-5 and TRBJ1-4, with 8 bases that match TRBD1. V lost 5 bases to trimming and J lost 7 bases; unmatched junction nucleotides: 0. Germline V CDR1 and CDR2: MNHEY, SVGAGI. The CDR3 is 12 residues long. CDR3 nucleotide sequence: TGTGCCAGCAGTGGGACAGGTGAAAAACTGTTTTTT. Protein sequence: CASSGTGEKLFF.

The chain combines TRBV14 with TRBJ2-3; D remains unclear. The CDR3 is made up of 16 amino acids. Trimming removed 0 bases from V and 3 bases from J, with 13 bases in between. Germline V gives CDR1 SGHDN, CDR2 FVKESK. In DNA, the CDR3 is TGTGCCAGCAGCCAAGATTATTGGCTAAGAACAGATACGCAGTATTTT. Translated, it gives CASSQDYWLRTDTQYF.

V and J are TRBV7-9 and TRBJ1-1; no reliable D call. CDR1 is SEHNR and CDR2 is FQNEAQ in the germline V gene (reference sequence). Trimming cost V 5 bases and J 1 base, with 8 bases left between them. The CDR3 length is 13 residues. In DNA form, the CDR3 reads TGTGCCAGCAGCCCCACCGGGAACACTGAAGCTTTCTTT. The encoded protein is CASSPTGNTEAFF.

The genes are TRBV2 and TRBJ2-7; D not certain. The germline V gene has CDR1 SNHLY and CDR2 FYNNEI. The CDR3 is 15 residues long. The V end lost 1 base, the J end lost 0 bases, and 10 bases lay between the germline ends. The CDR3 DNA is TGTGCCAGCAGTGAAGGTAGGCCGAGCTCCTACGAGCAGTACTTC. Translation: CASSEGRPSSYEQYF.

Comment on this clone: The junction differs from germline at one of its ends, possibly a read error. The CDR3 loop is CASSLDYDGRAPGSF. As DNA, the CDR3 is TGTGCCAGCAGCTTGGACTATGATGGGAGGGCCCCGGGGAGCTTC. This chain connects TRBV11-1 to TRBJ1-2; D unresolved. Germline V gene data show CDR1 as SGHAT and CDR2 as FQDESV (reference sequence). This CDR3 has 15 amino acids.